This is a list of T cell receptor beta chains from one sample in a study of a mutant IDH1 vaccine in newly diagnosed glioma. Generated by immunoSEQ multiplex PCR, the TCRdb table keeps only in-frame clones and is missing some. The data contain around 63,000 clones, about 91% of them seen just once; the ten biggest clones take up approximately 2.4%. The sequencing used PBMCs, collected from a glioma patient treated with radiotherapy, temozolomide or both. These receptors came from a man aged 45-65 years with glioma. The CDR3 runs from the conserved cysteine through the conserved F or W. A D gene is named only where the DNA matches it firmly. Size is stated for part of the rows, as once, few or many counts, or as a class when the clone is expanded.

cdr3_length | d_call | j_call | v_call | clone_size | cdr3_aa | cdr3_nt
15 | . | TRBJ1-5 | TRBV19 | . | CASSIHGAGSQPQHF | TGTGCCAGTAGTATACATGGGGCAGGGAGTCAGCCCCAGCATTTT
16 | TRBD2 | TRBJ2-5 | TRBV27 | . | CASSAELAGYQETQYF | TGTGCCAGCAGTGCCGAACTAGCGGGGTACCAAGAGACCCAGTACTTC
13 | . | TRBJ2-5 | TRBV5-1 | . | CASSISYQETQYF | TGCGCCAGCTCAATTAGCTACCAAGAGACCCAGTACTTC
13 | . | TRBJ1-5 | TRBV4-1 | . | CASSQYEDQPQHF | TGCGCCAGCAGCCAATACGAAGACCAGCCCCAGCATTTT
11 | . | TRBJ2-5 | TRBV20-1 | . | CSATGTETQYF | TGCAGTGCAACGGGAACGGAGACCCAGTACTTC
17 | . | TRBJ2-7 | TRBV7-2 | once | CASSRAESGHQLYEQYF | TGTGCCAGCAGCCGCGCAGAATCGGGACACCAACTCTACGAGCAGTACTTC
15 | . | TRBJ2-1 | TRBV18 | . | CASSFTGRSYNEQFF | TGTGCCAGCTCATTTACAGGGCGCTCCTACAATGAGCAGTTCTTC
12 | . | TRBJ1-1 | TRBV7-9 | . | CASSLGLVEAFF | TGTGCCAGCAGCTTAGGACTCGTCGAAGCTTTCTTT
14 | TRBD1 | TRBJ2-7 | TRBV5-4 | . | CASSVGQGDYEQYF | TGTGCCAGCAGCGTGGGACAGGGGGACTACGAGCAGTACTTC
15 | . | TRBJ2-7 | TRBV25-1 | . | CASSRQTQPSYEQYF | TGTGCCAGCAGTCGACAGACCCAGCCCAGCTACGAGCAGTACTTC
17 | . | TRBJ2-6 | TRBV9 | . | CASSVLAGSSGANVLTF | TGTGCCAGCAGCGTATTGGCGGGAAGCTCTGGGGCCAACGTCCTGACTTTC
14 | TRBD2 | TRBJ2-3 | TRBV5-4 | . | CASSLAGGRRGQYF | TGTGCCAGCAGCCTAGCGGGGGGTCGGCGGGGGCAGTATTTT
17 | . | TRBJ1-5 | TRBV28 | . | CASSLIEIRQDDQPQHF | TGTGCCAGCAGTTTAATTGAGATACGGCAGGACGATCAGCCCCAGCATTTT
13 | . | TRBJ2-3 | TRBV9 | . | CASSSDGGDTQYF | TGTGCCAGCAGCTCAGACGGGGGCGATACGCAGTATTTT
15 | . | TRBJ1-1 | TRBV7-6 | . | CASALKGLKPDEAFF | TGTGCCAGCGCCCTAAAAGGCTTGAAGCCAGATGAAGCTTTCTTT
15 | . | TRBJ1-1 | TRBV9 | . | CASSPRDRMNTEAFF | TGTGCCAGCAGCCCGAGAGACAGGATGAACACTGAAGCTTTCTTT
14 | . | TRBJ1-2 | TRBV6-1 | . | CASSERGQNYGYTF | TGTGCCAGCAGTGAGAGAGGACAGAACTATGGCTACACCTTC
11 | . | TRBJ1-1 | TRBV10-1 | . | CASSDSTEAFF | TGCGCCAGCAGTGACAGCACTGAAGCTTTCTTT
14 | . | TRBJ2-7 | TRBV2 | . | CASSRPWTAYEQYF | TGTGCCAGCTCGAGGCCGTGGACAGCCTACGAGCAGTACTTC
15 | TRBD1 | TRBJ2-2 | TRBV2 | . | CASSFDRGNTGELFF | TGTGCCAGCAGCTTCGACAGGGGGAACACCGGGGAGCTGTTTTTT
16 | TRBD2 | TRBJ2-3 | TRBV5-6 | . | CASSLGLAGFTDTQYF | TGTGCCAGCAGCTTGGGACTAGCGGGTTTCACAGATACGCAGTATTTT
12 | . | TRBJ2-7 | TRBV10-3 | . | CAISESRDEQYF | TGTGCCATCAGTGAGTCGAGGGACGAGCAGTACTTC
17 | . | TRBJ2-2 | TRBV7-9 | . | CASSLRSRLANTGELFF | TGTGCCAGCAGCTTAAGATCGAGACTAGCGAACACCGGGGAGCTGTTTTTT
12 | . | TRBJ1-1 | TRBV5-1 | . | CASSLMGAEAFF | TGCGCCAGCAGCTTGATGGGGGCTGAAGCTTTCTTT
13 | . | TRBJ1-1 | TRBV18 | . | CASSLQRNTEAFF | TGTGCCAGCTCACTACAGAGGAACACTGAAGCTTTCTTT
14 | . | TRBJ2-2 | TRBV6-1 | once | CASRRSSNTGELFF | TGTGCCAGCAGAAGGTCCTCGAACACCGGGGAGCTGTTTTTT
16 | . | TRBJ1-3 | TRBV28 | . | CASSRTGTSSGNTIYF | TGTGCCAGCAGTAGAACCGGGACCTCCTCTGGAAACACCATATATTTT
11 | . | TRBJ2-2 | TRBV25-1 | . | CASSISGELFF | TGTGCCAGCAGTATTTCCGGGGAGCTGTTTTTT
14 | . | TRBJ2-7 | TRBV19 | . | CASSMRAQDYEQYF | TGTGCCAGTAGTATGAGGGCACAAGACTACGAGCAGTACTTC
14 | . | TRBJ1-1 | TRBV5-6 | . | CASSLAWANTEAFF | TGTGCCAGCAGCTTGGCGTGGGCGAACACTGAAGCTTTCTTT
14 | TRBD2 | TRBJ2-1 | TRBV7-7 | . | CASSLGAGYNEQFF | TGTGCTAGCAGCTTAGGAGCGGGGTACAATGAGCAGTTCTTC
13 | . | TRBJ1-1 | TRBV6-6 | . | CASSYPHPDEAFF | TGTGCCAGCAGTTACCCGCACCCCGATGAAGCTTTCTTT
16 | . | TRBJ1-5 | TRBV10-1 | . | CAITPVGNYSNQPQHF | TGCGCCATCACGCCGGTAGGTAACTATAGCAATCAGCCCCAGCATTTT
18 | . | TRBJ2-1 | TRBV29-1 | . | CSVVGQGGSGGSYNEQFF | TGCAGCGTTGTCGGACAGGGCGGTAGCGGGGGCTCCTACAATGAGCAGTTCTTC
17 | . | TRBJ1-2 | TRBV25-1 | . | CASSESAGQLVARGYTF | TGTGCCAGCAGTGAATCGGCAGGGCAATTGGTCGCACGGGGCTACACCTTC
14 | TRBD1 | TRBJ2-7 | TRBV14 | . | CASSLGTGHHEQYF | TGTGCCAGCAGCCTCGGGACAGGGCACCACGAGCAGTACTTC
16 | TRBD1 | TRBJ2-7 | TRBV5-5 | . | CASSLLFRDRSVFVGF | TGTGCCAGCAGCTTGCTCTTCCGGGACAGGTCCGTTTTTGTCGGCTTC
17 | . | TRBJ2-7 | TRBV7-3 | once | CASSLVGADGDFYEQYF | TGTGCCAGCAGCTTAGTGGGCGCAGACGGGGATTTCTACGAGCAGTACTTC
15 | TRBD1 | TRBJ1-2 | TRBV5-1 | . | CASSLDTGGKGGYTF | TGCGCCAGCAGCTTGGACACAGGGGGAAAGGGTGGCTACACCTTC
15 | TRBD1 | TRBJ1-1 | TRBV6-1 | . | CASSAGQGRIPEAFF | TGTGCCAGCAGTGCCGGACAGGGAAGAATACCGGAAGCTTTCTTT
15 | . | TRBJ2-7 | TRBV27 | . | CASSLAGGSAYEQYF | TGTGCCAGCAGTTTAGCAGGAGGGAGCGCCTACGAGCAGTACTTC
12 | . | TRBJ1-1 | TRBV28 | . | CASSQAVTEAFF | TGTGCCAGCAGTCAGGCTGTCACTGAAGCTTTCTTT
15 | . | TRBJ1-3 | TRBV4-3 | . | CASSQDRVNGNTIYF | TGCGCCAGCAGCCAAGACAGGGTAAATGGAAACACCATATATTTT
15 | TRBD1 | TRBJ1-2 | TRBV4-3 | . | CASSQVARGRVGYTF | TGCGCCAGCAGCCAAGTCGCTAGGGGGCGCGTCGGCTACACCTTC